Below, 19 T cell receptor beta chains from the same sample are listed, as sequenced in a study of PD-1 blockade in classical Hodgkin lymphoma. The data were produced by immunoSEQ multiplex PCR, yet TCRdb's version contains in-frame clones alone and is incomplete. The profile covers approximately 47,000 clones, with roughly 90% appearing a single time and about 5.3% taken by the ten largest. Stated time point: newly diagnosed, previously untreated cHL patient sample. Sequencing input: peripheral blood mononuclear cells (PBMCs). These receptors were collected from a human donor with classical Hodgkin lymphoma.

This sequence joins TRBV9 and TRBJ2-1, with 10 bases matching TRBD2. Trimming cost V 0 bases and J 10 bases; bases outside gene matches: 10. The CDR3 length is 16 residues. Germline CDR1 reads SGDLS; CDR2 reads YYNGEE. CDR3 loop: CASSVESLAGVGEQFF. The CDR3 DNA reads as TGTGCCAGCAGCGTAGAGTCGCTAGCGGGAGTAGGGGAGCAGTTCTTC.

This chain connects TRBV20-1 to TRBJ2-7; 9 positions agree with TRBD1. The length of the CDR3 is 11 residues. The J segment lost 6 bases and the V segment lost 6 bases, leaving 3 bases of the junction unmatched. In germline, CDR1 is DFQATT, CDR2 SNEGSKA (reference sequence). This CDR3 reads CSAQGAGEQYV. As DNA, the CDR3 is TGCAGTGCACAGGGGGCGGGCGAGCAGTACGTC.

The genes are TRBV5-6 and TRBJ2-1; TRBD2 matches 8 bases. Unmatched junction bases numbered 12, after V lost 4 bases and J lost 0 bases. This CDR3 spans 18 amino acids. Germline V CDR1 and CDR2: SGHDT, YYEEEE. CDR3 sequence reads: CASSVPLAGLSSYNEQFF. The DNA of the CDR3 is TGTGCCAGCAGCGTACCCCTAGCGGGTTTGAGCTCCTACAATGAGCAGTTCTTC. The full variable domain, completed using reference TRBV5-6 and TRBJ2-1, is DAGVTQSPTHLIKTRGQQVTLRCSPKSGHDTVSWYQQALGQGPQFIFQYYEEEERQRGNFPDRFSGHQFPNYSSELNVNALLLGDSALYLCASSVPLAGLSSYNEQFFGPGTRLTVL.

The V and J genes are TRBV27 and TRBJ1-2; D remains ambiguous. Per germline, CDR1 MNHEY and CDR2 SMNVEV (reference sequence). The V end was cut by 7 bases, the J end by 4 bases, with 16 bases between. This CDR3 is built from 14 residues. The chain's CDR3 is CASNALDHLYGYTF. The CDR3 DNA sequence: TGTGCCAGCAATGCACTAGACCATCTCTATGGCTACACCTTC.

J is TRBJ1-2 and V is TRBV5-6; a possible D gene is TRBD1 (6 bases). The CDR3 is made up of 18 amino acids. With 4 bases removed from V and 6 bases from J, the gap between germline ends came to 28 bases. Germline V gene lookup returns CDR1 SGHDT and CDR2 YYEEEE. CDR3 sequence: CASSTRTELAARRHGYTF. The CDR3, as DNA: TGTGCCAGCAGCACCCGGACAGAACTCGCAGCTCGAAGGCATGGCTACACCTTC. The full variable domain, its missing parts supplied by reference TRBV5-6 and TRBJ1-2, is DAGVTQSPTHLIKTRGQQVTLRCSPKSGHDTVSWYQQALGQGPQFIFQYYEEEERQRGNFPDRFSGHQFPNYSSELNVNALLLGDSALYLCASSTRTELAARRHGYTFGSGTRLTVV.

The V and J genes are TRBV7-9 and TRBJ1-2, with 9 bases lining up with TRBD1. The CDR3 covers 15 residues. Per the germline V gene, CDR1 is SEHNR and CDR2 is FQNEAQ (reference sequence). V shed 6 bases and J 5 bases; nucleotides not matched to a gene: 10. DNA for the CDR3: TGTGCCAGCAGTTCGCCGACCGGGACAGGGTATGGCTACACCTTC. Translated, it gives CASSSPTGTGYGYTF.

V is TRBV10-3 and J is TRBJ2-2, with a weak D call TRBD2 (6 bases). The CDR3 covers 16 residues. The V and J ends lost 0 bases and 5 bases respectively, with 13 bases between them. The germline V gene encodes CDR1 ENHRY and CDR2 SYGVKD. Here the CDR3 DNA reads TGTGCCATCAGTGAGTCGTTGCAGGCGGGGACCGGGGAGCTGTTTTTT. Translation: CAISESLQAGTGELFF.

This sequence joins TRBV7-3 and TRBJ2-3; D unclear. This CDR3 spans 15 amino acids. V was trimmed by 1 base and J by 2 bases, leaving 10 bases between them. The germline V gene encodes CDR1 SGHTA and CDR2 FQGTGA. The CDR3, as DNA: TGTGCCAGCAGCTTAATGGGCGGAGTCACAGATACGCAGTATTTT. This encodes CASSLMGGVTDTQYF.

The chain links TRBV6-5 to TRBJ1-6; a weak D match, TRBD1 (5 bases). V was trimmed by 5 bases and J by 7 bases, leaving 15 bases between them. CDR3 length equals 15 residues. Germline V gives CDR1 MNHEY, CDR2 SVGAGI. Written as DNA, the CDR3 is TGTGCCAGCAGTCTAGGCGGGGGATTGAATTCACCCCTCCACTTT. Its translation: CASSLGGGLNSPLHF.

This sequence joins TRBV27 and TRBJ1-2; TRBD1 might be the D (5 bases). Germline V gene data show CDR1 as MNHEY and CDR2 as SMNVEV (reference sequence). CDR3 length equals 15 residues. Trimming shortened V by 0 bases and J by 4 bases, and 12 bases separated the two germline ends. DNA of the CDR3: TGTGCCAGCAGTTTATCTGTCATAGGGGTCTATGGCTACACCTTC. It is translated as CASSLSVIGVYGYTF.

The V gene is TRBV29-1, the J gene TRBJ2-2, with D unclear. The CDR3 has 11 residues. Per germline, CDR1 SQVTM and CDR2 ANQGSEA. V lost 4 bases, J lost 9 bases, and 9 bases lay in between. DNA for the CDR3: TGCAGCGTTGGCGACCGGAGGGAGCTGTTTTTT. Amino acids: CSVGDRRELFF.

Comment on this clone: The junction departs from germline at one end; a sequencing error may be responsible. V gene TRBV5-1 combines with J gene TRBJ1-1, with D hard to call. The germline gives CDR1 SGHRS, CDR2 YFSETQ. The CDR3 totals 9 residues. For the CDR3, the DNA is TGCGCCAGCAGCTTGCATGTGGCCTTT. Amino acids: CASSLHVAF.

This chain links TRBV19 with TRBJ1-5; maybe TRBD1 (5 bases). This CDR3 is 16 amino acids long. CDR1 is LNHDA, CDR2 SQIVND, per germline (reference sequence). V dropped 1 base and J dropped 0 bases, with 10 bases sitting between them. The CDR3 loop is CASSIVWGGSNQPQHF. CDR3 sequence (DNA): TGTGCCAGTAGTATAGTCTGGGGCGGTAGCAATCAGCCCCAGCATTTT.

The genes are TRBV19 and TRBJ1-1; no clear D gene. Trimming pared 8 bases from V and 1 base from J, leaving 8 bases between. Germline V gives CDR1 LNHDA, CDR2 SQIVND (reference sequence). This CDR3 has 12 amino acids. The CDR3 here is CASGRPNTEAFF. CDR3 nucleotides: TGTGCCAGTGGACGGCCGAACACTGAAGCTTTCTTT.

The rearrangement links TRBV28 to TRBJ1-3; D is unclear. The germline V and J ends were trimmed by 4 bases and 0 bases, with 7 bases remaining between them. The CDR3 spans 14 residues. Germline V gene data show CDR1 as MDHEN and CDR2 as SYDVKM. DNA of the CDR3: TGTGCCAGCAGTTCCTCTCACTCTGGAAACACCATATATTTT. Protein product: CASSSSHSGNTIYF.

The gene calls are TRBV15 and TRBJ2-4, with TRBD2 matching 7 bases. Germline assignment: CDR1 LNHNV and CDR2 YYDKDF (reference sequence). Trimming at V came to 1 base and at J to 3 bases, leaving 0 bases not matched to a gene. The CDR3 spans 14 residues. The chain's CDR3 is CATSRVAGKNIQYF. The CDR3 nucleotides read TGTGCCACCAGCAGAGTAGCGGGCAAAAACATTCAGTACTTC.

The V gene is TRBV9, the J gene TRBJ1-3; D perhaps matches TRBD1 (6 bases). The germline V and J ends were trimmed by 0 bases and 0 bases, with 10 bases remaining between them. The CDR3 covers 16 residues. From germline, CDR1 is SGDLS and CDR2 YYNGEE. CDR3 sequence (DNA): TGTGCCAGCAGCGTAGGGACAGCCATCTCTGGAAACACCATATATTTT. Its protein product is CASSVGTAISGNTIYF.

V is TRBV5-1 and J is TRBJ2-2; TRBD2 might be the D (6 bases). The V end was cut by 0 bases, the J end by 2 bases, with 8 bases between. Germline values: CDR1 SGHRS, CDR2 YFSETQ. The CDR3 is 15 amino acids. The CDR3 DNA reads as TGCGCCAGCAGCTTGGGCGGGACTAACACCGGGGAGCTGTTTTTT. Translated, it gives CASSLGGTNTGELFF.

The chain employs TRBV29-1 and TRBJ2-7, with 11 positions matching TRBD2. V lost 3 bases, J lost 2 bases, and 3 bases stayed unmatched. The CDR3 is 14 residues long. The V gene's germline CDR1 is SQVTM and CDR2 ANQGSEA. The CDR3 spells CSVEGLADPYEQYF. CDR3 coding DNA: TGCAGCGTTGAGGGACTAGCGGATCCCTACGAGCAGTACTTC.